The clone carrying this TCR beta chain turned up a few times. The data were taken from a study of patients and donors after allogeneic stem cell transplantation. V dropped 1 base and J dropped 4 bases, with 13 bases sitting between them. CDR1 and CDR2 (germline): SGHTA, FQGNSA. The CDR3 runs 15 residues. TCRdb itself ran the RT-PCR reads through MiXCR, one entry per CDR3 protein. This table has some 31,000 distinct CDR3 sequences, roughly a third appearing once. This receptor was obtained from a human donor who was either an allogeneic HSCT recipient or a stem cell or donor lymphocyte infusion donor (not recorded which). It is not recorded whose cells these are; they may come from a transplant donor. The sample was blood, either unsorted or a sorted T cell fraction (not recorded which). The V and J genes are TRBV7-2 and TRBJ2-5; D is ambiguous. CDR3 nucleotide sequence: TGTGCCAGCAGCTTAGAGTCCCTCCCAAGAGAGACCCAGTACTTC. It encodes CASSLESLPRETQYF.